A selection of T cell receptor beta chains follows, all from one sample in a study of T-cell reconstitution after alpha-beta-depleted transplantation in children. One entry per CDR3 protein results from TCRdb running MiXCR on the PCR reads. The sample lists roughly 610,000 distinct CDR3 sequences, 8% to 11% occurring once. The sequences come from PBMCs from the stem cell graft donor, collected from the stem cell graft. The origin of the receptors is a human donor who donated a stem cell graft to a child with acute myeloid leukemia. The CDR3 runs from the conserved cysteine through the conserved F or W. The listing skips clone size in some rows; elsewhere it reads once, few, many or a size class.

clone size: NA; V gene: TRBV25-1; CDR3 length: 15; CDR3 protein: CASSDSRGNIETQYF
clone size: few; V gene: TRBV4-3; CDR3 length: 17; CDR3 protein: CASSPNALAGGNYEQYF
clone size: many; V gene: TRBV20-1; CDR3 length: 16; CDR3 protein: CSARDPGGNPNSPLHF
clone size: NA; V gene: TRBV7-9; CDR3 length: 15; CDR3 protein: CASSSQGQGLDGYTF
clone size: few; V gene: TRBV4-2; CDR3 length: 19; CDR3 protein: CASSLKGTGGSAHTDTQYF
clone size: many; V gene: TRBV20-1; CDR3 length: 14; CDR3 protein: CSAQGLAGVNEQFF
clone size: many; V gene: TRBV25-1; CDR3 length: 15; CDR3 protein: CASSDPRAGANVLTF
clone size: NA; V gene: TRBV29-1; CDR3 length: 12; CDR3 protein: CSVERGSGTQYF
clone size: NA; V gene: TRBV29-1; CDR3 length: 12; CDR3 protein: CSVVQGKETQYF
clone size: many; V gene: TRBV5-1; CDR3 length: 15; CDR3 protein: CASSLTRILQQTQYF
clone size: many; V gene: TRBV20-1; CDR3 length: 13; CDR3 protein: CSANRDISQPQHF
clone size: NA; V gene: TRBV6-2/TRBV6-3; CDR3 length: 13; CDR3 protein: CASSYPGQLVQYF
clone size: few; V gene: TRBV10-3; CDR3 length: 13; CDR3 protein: CAISEDRADEQYF
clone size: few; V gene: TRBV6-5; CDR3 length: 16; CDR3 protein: CASSYASGRGKDEQYF
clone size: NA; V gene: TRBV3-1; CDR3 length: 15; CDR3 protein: CASSQYSGKKVEQYF
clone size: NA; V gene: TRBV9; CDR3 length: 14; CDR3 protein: CASSDGTGPYEQYF
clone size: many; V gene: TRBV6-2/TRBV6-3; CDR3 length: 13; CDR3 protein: CASRDPQGPEQFF
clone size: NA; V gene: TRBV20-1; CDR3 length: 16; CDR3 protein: CSAIRAGAHSYNEQFF
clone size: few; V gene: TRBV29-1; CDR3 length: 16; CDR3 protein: CSVVPRTSGGHNEQFF
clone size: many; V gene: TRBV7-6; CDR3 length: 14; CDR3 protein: CASSPRQGTYEQYF
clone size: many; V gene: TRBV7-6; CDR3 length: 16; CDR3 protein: CASSLGGTSGIYEQYF
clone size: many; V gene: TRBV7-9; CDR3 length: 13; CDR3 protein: CASSSSGRPPQYF
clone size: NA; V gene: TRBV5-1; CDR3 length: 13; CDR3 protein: CASSLGWDRKAFF
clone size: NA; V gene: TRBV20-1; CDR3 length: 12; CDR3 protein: CGGGQDYKEQFF
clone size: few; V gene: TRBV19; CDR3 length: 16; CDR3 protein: CATNEYSKYSNQPQHF
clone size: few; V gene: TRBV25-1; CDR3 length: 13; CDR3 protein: CASRREQFEKLFF
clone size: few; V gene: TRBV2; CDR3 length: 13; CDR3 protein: CASSRERDNEQFF
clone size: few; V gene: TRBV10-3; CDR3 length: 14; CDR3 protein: CAIRGRGMDTEAFF
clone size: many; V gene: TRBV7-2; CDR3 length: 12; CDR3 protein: CATKGRPTEAFF
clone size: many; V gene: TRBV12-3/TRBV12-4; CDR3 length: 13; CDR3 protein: CASSLVGNQPQHF
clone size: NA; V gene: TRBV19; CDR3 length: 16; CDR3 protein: CASIGGSARTYNEQFF
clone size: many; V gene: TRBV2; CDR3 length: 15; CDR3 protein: CASSQQGARSDTQYF
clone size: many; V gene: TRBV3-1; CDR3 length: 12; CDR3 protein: CASSRGTPEQYF
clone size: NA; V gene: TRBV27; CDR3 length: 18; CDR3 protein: CASRRLAGGPSFQETQYF
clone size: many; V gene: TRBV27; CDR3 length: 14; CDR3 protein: CASSSILAKNIQYF
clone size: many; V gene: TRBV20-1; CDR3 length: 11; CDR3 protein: CSALDYNEQFF
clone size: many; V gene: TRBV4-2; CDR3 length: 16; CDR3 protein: CASSQVAGGTYNEQFF
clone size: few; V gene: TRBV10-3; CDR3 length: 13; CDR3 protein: CAISGDRNSPLHF
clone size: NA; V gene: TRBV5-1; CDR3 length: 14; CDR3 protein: CASSLGDLRNTQYF
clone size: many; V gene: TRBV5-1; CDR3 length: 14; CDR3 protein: CASSQGTEYNEQFF
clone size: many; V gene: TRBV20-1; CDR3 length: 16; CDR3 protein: CSARLPAGVDTDTQYF
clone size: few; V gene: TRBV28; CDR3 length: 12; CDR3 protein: CASSLKDRVGYF
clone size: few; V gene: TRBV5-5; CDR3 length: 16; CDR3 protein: CASSRVIQPANYGYTF
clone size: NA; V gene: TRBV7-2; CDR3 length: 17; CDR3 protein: CASSWSSSGKPWDEQYF
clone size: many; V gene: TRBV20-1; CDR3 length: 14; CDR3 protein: CSARDRQGWETQYF
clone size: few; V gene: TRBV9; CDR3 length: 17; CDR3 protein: CASSVDGRPAGQETQYF
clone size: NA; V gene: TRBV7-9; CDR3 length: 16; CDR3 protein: CASSFYRGRASSPLHF
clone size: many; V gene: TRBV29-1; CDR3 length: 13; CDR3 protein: CSVQGYSNQPQHF
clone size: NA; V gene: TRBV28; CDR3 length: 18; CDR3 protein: CASSFPLKAKGVNNEQFF
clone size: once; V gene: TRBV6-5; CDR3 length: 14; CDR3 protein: CASRLEHGPYEQYF
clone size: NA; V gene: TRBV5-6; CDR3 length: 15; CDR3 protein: CASSLTGTLFYEQYF
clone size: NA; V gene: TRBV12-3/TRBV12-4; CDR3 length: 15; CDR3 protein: CASAPQAGGAYEQYF